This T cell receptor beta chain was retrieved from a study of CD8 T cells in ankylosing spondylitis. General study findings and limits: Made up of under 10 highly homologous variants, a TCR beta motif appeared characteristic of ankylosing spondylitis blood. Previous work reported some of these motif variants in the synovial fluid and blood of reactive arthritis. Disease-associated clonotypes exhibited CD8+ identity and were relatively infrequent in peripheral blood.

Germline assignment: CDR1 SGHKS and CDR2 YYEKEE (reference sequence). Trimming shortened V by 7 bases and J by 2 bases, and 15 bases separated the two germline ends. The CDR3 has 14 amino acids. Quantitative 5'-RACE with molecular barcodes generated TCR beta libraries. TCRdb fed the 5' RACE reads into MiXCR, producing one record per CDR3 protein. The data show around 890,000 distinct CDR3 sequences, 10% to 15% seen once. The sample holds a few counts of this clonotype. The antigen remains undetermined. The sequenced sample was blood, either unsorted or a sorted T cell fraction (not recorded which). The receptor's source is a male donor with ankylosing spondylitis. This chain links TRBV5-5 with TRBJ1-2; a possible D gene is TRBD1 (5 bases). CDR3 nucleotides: TGTGCCAGCCGCCGCGTTGGGGGGAACTATGGCTACACCTTC. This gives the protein CASRRVGGNYGYTF.